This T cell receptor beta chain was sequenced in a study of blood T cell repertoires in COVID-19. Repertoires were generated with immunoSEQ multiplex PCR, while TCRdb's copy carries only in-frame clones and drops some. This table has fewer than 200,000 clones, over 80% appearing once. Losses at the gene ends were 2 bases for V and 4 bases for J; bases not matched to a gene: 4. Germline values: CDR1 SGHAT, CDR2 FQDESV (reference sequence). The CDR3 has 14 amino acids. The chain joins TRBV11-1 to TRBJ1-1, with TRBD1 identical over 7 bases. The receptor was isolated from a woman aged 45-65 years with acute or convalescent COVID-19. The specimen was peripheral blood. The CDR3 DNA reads TGTGCCAGCAGCTTACCCGGACAGGTCACTGAAGCTTTCTTT. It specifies CASSLPGQVTEAFF.